Reported below is one TCR beta chain. The sample is drawn from a study of blood T cell repertoires in COVID-19. Study-wide context: The United States, Italy and Spain supplied acute and convalescent COVID-19 samples. Sample material is recorded as cDNA or gDNA derived from T cells, B-cell-depleted T cells, or PBMCs.

Germline CDR1 GTSNPN, CDR2 SVGIG (reference sequence). The CDR3 has 14 residues. Trimming cost V 0 bases and J 4 bases, with 12 bases left between them. Per the study methods: Estimation of nucleated cell counts relied on the amplification of reference gene primers. The table came from immunoSEQ multiplex PCR; TCRdb's copy has only in-frame clones and leaves some out. D and trimming were read from the DNA, whereas the V and J calls and clone size are those reported in that table. The sample carries under 75,000 clones, around 90% recorded once. V gene TRBV30 combines with J gene TRBJ1-2; the D gene is possibly TRBD1 (6 bases). The sample taken for sequencing was peripheral blood. The sequence was collected from a man aged 55-75 years with active COVID-19. The CDR3 DNA sequence: TGTGCCTGGAGTGTACGGGGGGGCGCCTATGGCTACACCTTC. Protein product: CAWSVRGGAYGYTF.